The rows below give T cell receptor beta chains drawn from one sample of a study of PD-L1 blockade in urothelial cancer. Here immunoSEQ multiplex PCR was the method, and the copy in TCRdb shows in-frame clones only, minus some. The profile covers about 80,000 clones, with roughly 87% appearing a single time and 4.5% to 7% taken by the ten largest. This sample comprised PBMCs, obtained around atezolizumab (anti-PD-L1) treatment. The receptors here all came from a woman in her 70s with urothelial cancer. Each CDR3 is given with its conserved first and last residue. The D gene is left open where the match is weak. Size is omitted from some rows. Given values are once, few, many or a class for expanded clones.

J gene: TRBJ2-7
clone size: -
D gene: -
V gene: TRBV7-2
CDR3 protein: CASSLVGGPLYEQYF

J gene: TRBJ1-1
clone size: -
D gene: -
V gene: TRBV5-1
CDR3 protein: CASSLVSLPMNTEAFF

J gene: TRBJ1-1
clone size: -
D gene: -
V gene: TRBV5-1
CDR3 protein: CASSLGSDRIFMNTEAFF

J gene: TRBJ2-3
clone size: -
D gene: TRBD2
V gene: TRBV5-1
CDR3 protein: CASSLLGSGGASDTQYF

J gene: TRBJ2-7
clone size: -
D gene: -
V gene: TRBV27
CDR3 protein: CASSPSRAGLHEQYF

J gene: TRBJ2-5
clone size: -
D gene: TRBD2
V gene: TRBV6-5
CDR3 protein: CASRNLGAGEETQYF

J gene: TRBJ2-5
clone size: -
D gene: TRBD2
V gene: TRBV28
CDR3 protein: CASSPDIPGLAGKETQYF

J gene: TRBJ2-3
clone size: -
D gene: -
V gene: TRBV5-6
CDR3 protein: CASSYGLTSTDTQYF

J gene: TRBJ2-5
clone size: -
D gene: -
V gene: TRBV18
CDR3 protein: CASSPPSVKTQYF

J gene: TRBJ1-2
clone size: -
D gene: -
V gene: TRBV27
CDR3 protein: CASSFSEGYGYTF

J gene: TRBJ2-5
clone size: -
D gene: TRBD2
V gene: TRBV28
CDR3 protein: CASSPFWPSGDPRQETQYF

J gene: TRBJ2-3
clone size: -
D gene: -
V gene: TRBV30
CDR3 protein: CAWSVSGDTQYF

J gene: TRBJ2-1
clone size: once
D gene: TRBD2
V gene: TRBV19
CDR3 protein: CASSIDLAGGVQNEQFF

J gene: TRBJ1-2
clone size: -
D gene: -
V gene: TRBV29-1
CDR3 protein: CSVRVPYGYTF

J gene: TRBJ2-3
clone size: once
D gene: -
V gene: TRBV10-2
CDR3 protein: CASSDRTSDTQYF

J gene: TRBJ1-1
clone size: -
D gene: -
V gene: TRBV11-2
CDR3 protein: CASSLVGGGPHAEAFF

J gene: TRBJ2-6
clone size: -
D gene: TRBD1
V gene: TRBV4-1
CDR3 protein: CASSLARGLTSGANVLTF

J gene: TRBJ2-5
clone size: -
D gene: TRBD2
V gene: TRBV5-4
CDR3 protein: CASSFRSGSSQETQYF

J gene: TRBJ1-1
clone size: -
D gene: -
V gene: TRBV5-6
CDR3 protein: CASSLSNTEAFF

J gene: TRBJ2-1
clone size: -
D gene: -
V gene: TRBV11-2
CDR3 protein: CASIAYNEQFF

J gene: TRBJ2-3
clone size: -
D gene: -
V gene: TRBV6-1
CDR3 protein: CASNTGLDTQYF

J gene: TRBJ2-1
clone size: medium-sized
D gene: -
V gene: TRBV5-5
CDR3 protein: CASSLGLIYNEQFF

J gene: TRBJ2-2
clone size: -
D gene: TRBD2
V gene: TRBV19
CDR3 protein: CASTPSGGTGELFF

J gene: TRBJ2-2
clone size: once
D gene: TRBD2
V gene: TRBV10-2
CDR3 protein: CASSVAGTSNTGELFF

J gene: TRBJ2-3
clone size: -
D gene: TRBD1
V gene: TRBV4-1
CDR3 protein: CASSQNLDRDGTDTQYF

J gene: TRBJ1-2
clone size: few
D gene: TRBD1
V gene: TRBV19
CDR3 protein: CASRDRANYGYTF

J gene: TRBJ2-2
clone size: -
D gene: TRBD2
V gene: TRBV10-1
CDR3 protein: CASSRSGGGTGELFF

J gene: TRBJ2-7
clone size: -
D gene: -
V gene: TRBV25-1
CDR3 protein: CASGTGTPAYEQYF

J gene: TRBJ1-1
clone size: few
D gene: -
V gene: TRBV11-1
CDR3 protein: CASSGQLNTEAFF

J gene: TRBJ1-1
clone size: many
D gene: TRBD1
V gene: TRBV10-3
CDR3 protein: CAISEQGEAFF

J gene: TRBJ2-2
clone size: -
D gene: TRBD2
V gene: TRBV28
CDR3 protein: CASRELAGGNTGELFF

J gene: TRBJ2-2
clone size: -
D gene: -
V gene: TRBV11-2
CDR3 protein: CASSLFLPGELFF

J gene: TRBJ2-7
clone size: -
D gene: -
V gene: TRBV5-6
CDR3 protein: CASSSSYEQYF

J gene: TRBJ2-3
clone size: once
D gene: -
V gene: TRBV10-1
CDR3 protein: CASRDTGTDTQYF

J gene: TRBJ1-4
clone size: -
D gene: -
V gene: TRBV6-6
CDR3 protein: CASSYPRQGQEKLFF

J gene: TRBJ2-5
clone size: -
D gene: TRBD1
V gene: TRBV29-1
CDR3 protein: CSARLPRQGETQYF

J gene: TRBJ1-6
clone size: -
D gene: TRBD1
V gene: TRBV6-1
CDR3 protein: CASNGQGASGSPLHF

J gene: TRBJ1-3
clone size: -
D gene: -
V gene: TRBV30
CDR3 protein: CASPDTVSGNTIYF